The 26 T cell receptor beta chains given below trace back to one sample, sequenced in a study of human T cells and chemical hapten exposure. TCRdb re-called the RACE reads with MiXCR, one entry per CDR3 protein. The table includes some 51,000 distinct CDR3 sequences, about 9.4% detected once. Documented time point: pre-sensitization, week 0. The treatment denotes: therapeutic diphenylcyclopropenone sensitization with weekly scalp DPC. Specimen: whole blood, collected in connection with sensitization to the hapten diphenylcyclopropenone (DPC). These receptors were obtained from a woman aged 35 to 49 with alopecia areata. Some clones in this sample may be carry-over from other donors' samples.

CDR3 loop: CASSLEGRTSYEQYF. The CDR3, as DNA: TGCGCCAGCAGCTTGGAGGGCAGAACCTCCTACGAGCAGTACTTC. This chain uses TRBV5-1 with TRBJ2-7, with D hard to call. CDR1 and CDR2 (germline): SGHRS, YFSETQ. CDR3 size: 15 residues. V lost 0 bases to trimming and J lost 0 bases, with 10 bases between them.

This clonotype was recorded at least ten times. This rearrangement joins TRBV6-9 to TRBJ1-1, with no clear D. Trimming took off 4 bases at V and 2 bases at J, with 17 bases between the two ends. CDR1 is MNHGY, CDR2 SVAAGI, per germline. The CDR3 length is 16 residues. CDR3 sequence: CASSSSRLALNTEAFF. As DNA, the CDR3 is TGTGCCAGCAGTTCCTCCCGGCTGGCCCTAAACACTGAAGCTTTCTTT.

This clonotype came up many times. The chain uses TRBV7-9 and TRBJ1-2; D is ambiguous. The CDR3 sequence is 13 residues long. Per germline, CDR1 SEHNR and CDR2 FQNEAQ (reference sequence). Trimming cost V 5 bases and J 4 bases, with 11 bases left between them. The CDR3 region has the DNA TGTGCCAGCAGCCACAACATTCTCTATGGCTACACCTTC. Translated: CASSHNILYGYTF.

The rearrangement uses TRBV20-1 and TRBJ2-5, with 10 bases that match TRBD1. CDR3 length: 15 residues. Germline CDR1 is DFQATT and CDR2 is SNEGSKA (reference sequence). After removal of 6 bases from V and 5 bases from J, the junction contained 12 bases not matched to a gene. CDR3 region: CSAVYPGQGSETQYF. The CDR3 nucleotides are TGCAGTGCCGTTTATCCGGGACAGGGGAGCGAGACCCAGTACTTC.

This clonotype was seen ten or more times. The chain couples TRBV16 to TRBJ1-6; D uncertain. Trimming stripped 0 bases from V and 11 bases from J, with 11 bases between. The CDR3 consists of 14 residues. In germline, CDR1 is KGHSY, CDR2 FQNENV. CDR3 nucleotides: TGTGCCAGCAGCCAATCCGGTAACGGGGCACCCCTCCACTTT. Translated: CASSQSGNGAPLHF.

This clonotype was observed many times. The gene calls are TRBV2 and TRBJ2-1; TRBD1 matches 10 bases. V lost 10 bases to trimming and J lost 8 bases; unmatched junction nucleotides: 14. This CDR3 has 15 amino acids. Looked up from germline, CDR1 is SNHLY and CDR2 is FYNNEI. The CDR3 reads CATLRRDRGRDEQFF. In DNA, the CDR3 is TGTGCCACCCTTCGGCGGGACAGGGGACGGGATGAGCAGTTCTTC.

This clonotype was observed at least ten times. CDR3 in DNA: TGTGCCAGCAGCTTAGCCTACGGCCAGTACGAGCAGTACTTC. It codes for CASSLAYGQYEQYF. This chain uses TRBV11-2 with TRBJ2-7; no reliable D call. This CDR3 contains 14 residues. V shed 1 base and J shed 4 bases, with 11 bases lying between them. The germline gives CDR1 SGHAT, CDR2 FQNNGV.

This clonotype was counted ten times or more. The chain carries TRBV25-1 and TRBJ1-2; D is undetermined. Trimming cost V 6 bases and J 7 bases, with 12 bases left between them. CDR1 MGHDK and CDR2 SYGVNS come from the germline V gene. The CDR3 has 12 amino acids. CDR3 protein: CASSGETFGYTF. For the CDR3, the DNA is TGTGCCAGCAGCGGGGAAACTTTTGGCTACACCTTC.

A note on this clonotype: Given a much more abundant clone one base away, this may be a read error. This chain joins TRBV4-1 and TRBJ2-7, with D maybe TRBD2 (5 bases). The CDR3 has 15 residues. Germline V gene lookup returns CDR1 MGHRA and CDR2 YSYEKL. CDR3: CASSHSEGTNYEQNF. The CDR3 DNA is TGCGCCAGCAGCCATTCCGAGGGAACGAACTACGAGCAGAACTTC.

This chain joins TRBV11-2 and TRBJ2-3; maybe TRBD2 (6 bases). The germline gives CDR1 SGHAT, CDR2 FQNNGV. The CDR3 loop spans 14 amino acids. The germline V and J ends were trimmed by 1 base and 3 bases, with 8 bases remaining between them. The CDR3 DNA sequence: TGTGCCAGCAGCTTAGTACTAGCAACAGATACGCAGTATTTT. It codes for CASSLVLATDTQYF.

The V and J genes are TRBV27 and TRBJ1-5, with D tentatively TRBD1 (6 bases). Per germline, CDR1 MNHEY and CDR2 SMNVEV (reference sequence). V lost 2 bases, J lost 5 bases, and 7 bases lay in between. CDR3 length equals 13 residues. The CDR3 sequence: CASSLRGDQPQHF. The CDR3 coding sequence is TGTGCCAGCAGTTTAAGGGGGGATCAGCCCCAGCATTTT.

This chain connects TRBV6-6 to TRBJ2-5, with 15 bases aligning to TRBD2. Germline V CDR1 and CDR2: MNHNY, SVGAGI (reference sequence). The CDR3 contains 14 residues. V lost 6 bases, J lost 9 bases, and 5 bases stayed unmatched. CDR3 sequence (DNA): TGTGCCAGCAGCCTGGGACTAGCGGGGGGCGCCCAGTACTTC. This codes for CASSLGLAGGAQYF.

The chain uses TRBV4-1 and TRBJ2-3; no reliable D call. This CDR3 has 15 amino acids. Germline V gene data show CDR1 as MGHRA and CDR2 as YSYEKL. V lost 0 bases, J lost 1 base, and 8 bases lay in between. Here the CDR3 DNA reads TGCGCCAGCAGCCAAGAAGGCGCGGGCACAGATACGCAGTATTTT. It encodes CASSQEGAGTDTQYF.

V gene TRBV6-6 combines with J gene TRBJ1-4; no definite D call. The CDR3 has 14 residues. V was cut by 6 bases and J by 8 bases, with 16 bases left in between. Germline V gives CDR1 MNHNY, CDR2 SVGAGI (reference sequence). The CDR3 nucleotides are TGTGCCAGCAGGGATTCAGACAAACTGGAAAAACTGTTTTTT. Protein product: CASRDSDKLEKLFF.

This clonotype was seen a few times. The chain employs TRBV2 and TRBJ2-5; D is unclear. CDR3 length equals 10 residues. V lost 6 bases, J lost 2 bases, and 1 base lay in between. Germline CDR1 reads SNHLY; CDR2 reads FYNNEI. The CDR3: CASRQETQYF. The DNA for the CDR3 is TGTGCCAGCAGACAAGAGACCCAGTACTTC. Full variable domain (outside the CDR3, taken from reference TRBV2 and TRBJ2-5): EPEVTQTPSHQVTQMGQEVILRCVPISNHLYFYWYRQILGQKVEFLVSFYNNEISEKSEIFDDQFSVERPDGSNFTLKIRSTKLEDSAMYFCASRQETQYFGPGTRLLVL.

The chain has TRBV28 and TRBJ2-7; D perhaps matches TRBD1 (6 bases). Germline V gene sequence: CDR1 MDHEN, CDR2 SYDVKM. The germline V and J ends were trimmed by 6 bases and 4 bases, with 16 bases remaining between them. This CDR3 has 14 amino acids. The CDR3 bases are TGTGCCAGCAGCTCGGACAGTTTATTTTACGAGCAGTACTTC. Its translation is CASSSDSLFYEQYF.

This chain links TRBV7-2 with TRBJ2-3, with D tentatively TRBD1 (5 bases). V lost 4 bases and J lost 5, with 16 bases in between. Germline V gives CDR1 SGHTA, CDR2 FQGNSA. This CDR3 spans 15 amino acids. DNA for the CDR3: TGTGCCAGCAGCTCCTCTAGGGGCCATGGAGATACGCAGTATTTT. Residues: CASSSSRGHGDTQYF.

This clonotype was observed many times. The chain is built from TRBV4-3 and TRBJ2-2; weak D call: TRBD2 (5 bases). Germline V gene sequence: CDR1 LGHNA, CDR2 YSLEER. CDR3 length equals 15 residues. Trimming stripped 1 base from V and 4 bases from J, with 10 bases between. The CDR3: CASSQVGDRTGELFF. CDR3 sequence (DNA): TGCGCCAGCAGCCAAGTGGGAGATCGCACCGGGGAGCTGTTTTTT.

This clonotype appeared many times. V gene TRBV24-1 combines with J gene TRBJ1-1; D might be TRBD1 (5 bases). Germline CDR1 reads KGHDR; CDR2 reads SFDVKD. The germline V and J ends were trimmed by 1 base and 0 bases, with 14 bases remaining between them. The CDR3 length is 17 residues. The CDR3 DNA follows: TGTGCCACCAGTGATTTCCGGACTCCCAGGGTGAACACTGAAGCTTTCTTT. This encodes CATSDFRTPRVNTEAFF.

This clonotype showed up just a few times. The chain carries TRBV7-8 and TRBJ2-2; TRBD2 might be the D (7 bases). Looked up from germline, CDR1 is SGHVS and CDR2 is FQNEAQ. V lost 8 bases and J 1 base, leaving 23 bases between the germline ends. There are 18 residues in the CDR3. CDR3 protein: CASGFVAGALLNTGELFF. CDR3 sequence (DNA): TGTGCCAGCGGTTTCGTGGCGGGGGCCCTCCTGAACACCGGGGAGCTGTTTTTT.

A few counts support this clonotype. The chain uses TRBV11-2 and TRBJ2-1; tentatively, D is TRBD1 or TRBD2 (5 bases each). This CDR3 has 13 amino acids. The germline V gene has CDR1 SGHAT and CDR2 FQNNGV. Trimming cost V 11 bases and J 5 bases, with 16 bases left between them. This CDR3 reads CAVSGTLDNEQFF. The CDR3 coding sequence is TGTGCCGTTTCCGGGACCCTAGACAATGAGCAGTTCTTC.

The V and J genes are TRBV5-1 and TRBJ1-2; 7 bases agree with TRBD1. The CDR3 extends over 13 amino acids. V dropped 5 bases and J dropped 2; count of bases not matched to a gene: 3. The V gene's germline CDR1 is SGHRS and CDR2 YFSETQ. The CDR3 loop is CASRTDRNYGYTF. The CDR3 nucleotides read TGCGCCAGCAGAACGGACAGGAACTATGGCTACACCTTC. The complete variable domain, with remaining parts taken from reference TRBV5-1 and TRBJ1-2, reads KAGVTQTPRYLIKTRGQQVTLSCSPISGHRSVSWYQQTPGQGLQFLFEYFSETQRNKGNFPGRFSGRQFSNSRSEMNVSTLELGDSALYLCASRTDRNYGYTFGSGTRLTVV.

This clonotype was seen at least ten times. DNA for the CDR3: TGTGCCAGCAGCGGCCGTGGCTACACCTTC. Protein: CASSGRGYTF. The chain is built from TRBV9 and TRBJ1-2, with D unclear. The CDR3 contains 10 residues. Trimming shortened V by 3 bases and J by 7 bases, and 4 bases separated the two germline ends. CDR1 is SGDLS, CDR2 YYNGEE, per germline.

This rearrangement joins TRBV3-1 to TRBJ2-7, with D tentatively TRBD1 (6 bases). The CDR3 runs to 15 residues. Trimming stripped 3 bases from V and 7 bases from J, with 19 bases between. Germline assignment: CDR1 LGHDT and CDR2 YNNKEL (reference sequence). CDR3 in amino acids: CASSHPGERTREQYF. For the CDR3, the DNA is TGTGCCAGCAGCCACCCAGGGGAGAGGACGCGTGAGCAGTACTTC.

This clonotype was detected ten times or more. The chain is built from TRBV5-4 and TRBJ2-3; D gene ambiguous. Germline assignment: CDR1 SGHNT and CDR2 YYREEE (reference sequence). V lost 6 bases and J 0 bases, leaving 8 bases between the germline ends. CDR3 size: 13 residues. The DNA of the CDR3 is TGTGCCAGCAAACGCTCTAGCACAGATACGCAGTATTTT. Translating gives CASKRSSTDTQYF.

The V and J genes are TRBV9 and TRBJ2-2; D is undetermined. This CDR3 spans 12 amino acids. CDR1 is SGDLS, CDR2 YYNGEE, per germline. Trimming removed 4 bases at V and 7 bases at J, with 8 bases between. CDR3 sequence (DNA): TGTGCCAGCAGCCTTCGGTACGGGGAGCTGTTTTTT. It encodes CASSLRYGELFF.